This passage covers 22 T cell receptor beta chains from one sample sequenced in a study of cytomegalovirus exposure and HLA in healthy donors (dated by TCRdb to about 2017). The protocol used for the library was the immunoSEQ multiplex PCR assay. TCRdb took over this immuneACCESS table, retaining in-frame rearrangements with V and J assigned. Such tables are incomplete; in checked studies, under half of the missing clones stem from an unresolved V gene, and the remainder is unexplained. The sample profile shows tens of thousands of clones; 90% to 95% of them were found once. About 2.2% of the sample is in the top ten clones. Material: PBMCs. Source of these receptors: a man between 18 and 35 years old in good health and CMV-seronegative.

J is TRBJ1-1 and V is TRBV19; 7 nucleotides agree with TRBD1. The CDR3 extends over 15 amino acids. Germline lookup yields CDR1 LNHDA and CDR2 SQIVND (reference sequence). V lost 2 bases, J lost 4 bases, and 7 bases stayed unmatched. CDR3 loop: CASSISGGGGTEAFF. The CDR3 DNA sequence: TGTGCCAGTAGTATATCGGGAGGGGGCGGCACTGAAGCTTTCTTT.

CDR3 in amino acids: CASSLGDRRDTEAFF. The CDR3 bases are TGTGCCAGCAGTTTAGGGGACAGGAGGGACACTGAAGCTTTCTTT. V is TRBV28 and J is TRBJ1-1; 8 bases agree with TRBD1. CDR3 size: 15 residues. Looked up from germline, CDR1 is MDHEN and CDR2 is SYDVKM. The ends lost 2 bases at V and 3 bases at J; junction bases unmatched: 5. The variable domain in full, completed from reference TRBV28 and TRBJ1-1, reads DVKVTQSSRYLVKRTGEKVFLECVQDMDHENMFWYRQDPGLGLRLIYFSYDVKMKEKGDIPEGYSVSREKKERFSLILESASTNQTSMYLCASSLGDRRDTEAFFGQGTRLTVV.

This clone was seen a single time. V gene TRBV2 combines with J gene TRBJ2-1; TRBD2 might be the D (10 bases). The germline CDR1 and CDR2 sequences are SNHLY and FYNNEI. The V end was cut by 4 bases, the J end by 8 bases, with 33 bases between. This CDR3 has 20 residues. The CDR3 is CASSATGTGILAGVMDEQFF. The CDR3 region has the DNA TGTGCCAGCAGTGCTACCGGGACAGGGATTCTAGCGGGAGTTATGGATGAGCAGTTCTTC.

This clone was seen only once. The gene calls are TRBV23-1 and TRBJ2-4, with 10 positions matching TRBD1. TRBV23-1 is given ORF status, its function remaining uncertain. V dropped 0 bases and J dropped 4; count of bases not matched to a gene: 6. This CDR3 has 17 amino acids. The CDR3 here is CASSQSPGQGTKNIQYF. In DNA, the CDR3 is TGCGCCAGCAGTCAATCCCCGGGACAGGGGACTAAAAACATTCAGTACTTC.

This chain links TRBV10-3 with TRBJ1-2, with D unresolved. In germline, CDR1 is ENHRY, CDR2 SYGVKD. Between the trimmed V and J ends, which lost 2 bases and 5 bases, there was a span of 12 bases. The CDR3 has 14 amino acids. The CDR3 DNA reads TGTGCCATCAGTGAGAGGGAGGATGGATATGGCTACACCTTC. This encodes CAISEREDGYGYTF.

This rearrangement joins TRBV7-9 to TRBJ1-4; D is possibly TRBD1 (5 bases). Between the trimmed V and J ends, which lost 6 bases and 7 bases, there was a span of 15 bases. CDR3 length equals 14 residues. Germline CDR1 reads SEHNR; CDR2 reads FQNEAQ (reference sequence). The CDR3 sequence: CASRPPGGGEKLFF. As DNA, the CDR3 is TGTGCCAGCAGGCCCCCGGGGGGGGGTGAAAAACTGTTTTTT.

The chain carries TRBV6-6 and TRBJ2-7; TRBD1 is a possible D gene (6 bases). Trimming took off 2 bases at V and 6 bases at J, with 8 bases between the two ends. The germline CDR1 and CDR2 sequences are MNHNY and SVGAGI (reference sequence). There are 12 residues in the CDR3. CDR3 region: CASSYGGGEQYF. The DNA of the CDR3 is TGTGCCAGCAGTTACGGGGGCGGCGAGCAGTACTTC.

This rearrangement joins TRBV13 to TRBJ2-7; 8 bases fit TRBD1. The CDR3 has 15 amino acids. V dropped 4 bases and J dropped 4; count of bases not matched to a gene: 9. Germline V gives CDR1 PRHDT, CDR2 FYEKMQ (reference sequence). Here the CDR3 reads CASSSRQGMGYEQYF. For the CDR3, the DNA is TGTGCCAGCAGCTCCCGACAGGGGATGGGATACGAGCAGTACTTC. Based on the CDR3 plus reference TRBV13 and TRBJ2-7, the full variable domain is AAGVIQSPRHLIKEKRETATLKCYPIPRHDTVYWYQQGPGQDPQFLISFYEKMQSDKGSIPDRFSAQQFSDYHSELNMSSLELGDSALYFCASSSRQGMGYEQYFGPGTRLTVT.

V and J are TRBV4-2 and TRBJ1-1; possibly TRBD1 for D (6 bases). CDR1 and CDR2 (germline): LGHNA, YNFKEQ. Trimming removed 2 bases at V and 3 bases at J, with 13 bases between. The CDR3 runs to 15 residues. CDR3 residues: CASSQPIQGYTEAFF. The CDR3 nucleotides are TGTGCCAGCAGCCAACCGATACAGGGATACACTGAAGCTTTCTTT.

The chain recombines TRBV5-8 with TRBJ2-7; perhaps TRBD2 as D (6 bases). This CDR3 has 18 residues. Trimming removed 3 bases from V and 0 bases from J, with 22 bases in between. CDR1 SGHTS and CDR2 YDEGEE come from the germline V gene. The CDR3: CASSSGGSGFQSSYEQYF. The CDR3 DNA reads TGTGCCAGCAGCTCCGGCGGTAGCGGTTTCCAAAGCTCCTACGAGCAGTACTTC.

CDR3: CASSLSIMSNQPQHF. As DNA, the CDR3 is TGTGCCAGCAGTCTCAGTATTATGAGCAATCAGCCCCAGCATTTT. This chain uses TRBV2 with TRBJ1-5; D is unresolved. The CDR3 contains 15 residues. Between the trimmed V and J ends, which lost 5 bases and 1 base, there was a span of 12 bases. Germline V gene sequence: CDR1 SNHLY, CDR2 FYNNEI.

The chain is built from TRBV28 and TRBJ2-2, with 7 bases matching TRBD1. The CDR3 is made up of 12 amino acids. CDR1 and CDR2 (germline): MDHEN, SYDVKM. J gave up 6 bases and V 11 bases, and 6 bases lay outside the gene matches. CDR3 bases: TGTGCCTCCAGGGGGTGGGCCGGGGAGCTGTTTTTT. Translating gives CASRGWAGELFF.

The J gene is TRBJ1-5, the V gene TRBV12-5; no definite D call. Germline V lookup: CDR1 LGHNT, CDR2 FRNRAP. The V gene lost 9 bases and the J gene lost 9 bases, with 12 bases spanning the gap. This CDR3 has 11 residues. The CDR3: CASAELGPQHF. CDR3 sequence (DNA): TGTGCTAGCGCGGAATTAGGGCCCCAGCATTTT.

The V and J genes are TRBV28 and TRBJ2-7; TRBD2 matches at 10 bases. The CDR3 is 18 amino acids. The J segment lost 0 bases and the V segment lost 4 bases, leaving 12 bases of the junction unmatched. CDR1 MDHEN and CDR2 SYDVKM come from the germline V gene. The CDR3 DNA reads as TGTGCCAGCAGTTACTCTTGGACTAGCGGAACTCGCTCCTACGAGCAGTACTTC. This codes for CASSYSWTSGTRSYEQYF.

The V call is TRBV7-9, the J call TRBJ2-7; TRBD1 aligns across 7 bases. This CDR3 is built from 15 residues. The trim removed 7 bases at V and 2 bases at J, leaving 11 bases unmatched. Germline V gives CDR1 SEHNR, CDR2 FQNEAQ (reference sequence). The CDR3 bases are TGTGCCAGCAAACCTCACGGGACAGAAGCCTACGAGCAGTACTTC. Its protein is CASKPHGTEAYEQYF.

The rearrangement joins TRBV6-6 to TRBJ1-5, with 8 bases identical to TRBD1. The CDR3 consists of 16 residues. Germline V gene lookup returns CDR1 MNHNY and CDR2 SVGAGI (reference sequence). V was pared by 5 bases and J by 2 bases, with 8 bases of the junction left unmatched. Here the CDR3 reads CASSRSGGDGNQPQHF. The CDR3 nucleotides are TGTGCCAGCAGTCGCTCAGGGGGCGACGGCAATCAGCCCCAGCATTTT.

The chain employs TRBV11-3 and TRBJ2-3, with D maybe TRBD2 (6 bases). Germline values: CDR1 SGHNT, CDR2 YENEEA. V was trimmed by 5 bases and J by 4 bases, leaving 16 bases between them. The CDR3 totals 15 residues. The CDR3 sequence: CASSLLSAGSDTQYF. For the CDR3, the DNA is TGTGCCAGCAGCCTACTATCGGCGGGATCAGATACGCAGTATTTT. Combining the CDR3 with reference TRBV11-3 and TRBJ2-3 gives the whole variable domain EAGVVQSPRYKIIEKKQPVAFWCNPISGHNTLYWYLQNLGQGPELLIRYENEEAVDDSQLPKDRFSAERLKGVDSTLKIQPAELGDSAVYLCASSLLSAGSDTQYFGPGTRLTVL.

CDR3 sequence: CSANSEGQFF. In nucleotides, the CDR3 is TGCAGTGCTAACTCTGAGGGGCAGTTCTTC. The gene calls are TRBV20-1 and TRBJ2-1; weak D call: TRBD2 (5 bases). This CDR3 has 10 residues. The germline V and J ends were trimmed by 4 bases and 12 bases, with 10 bases remaining between them. Germline values: CDR1 DFQATT, CDR2 SNEGSKA (reference sequence).

The rearrangement uses TRBV7-9 and TRBJ1-4, with a possible D match to TRBD1 (6 bases). V was trimmed by 4 bases and J by 4 bases, leaving 13 bases between them. The CDR3 runs 15 residues. The germline V gene has CDR1 SEHNR and CDR2 FQNEAQ (reference sequence). CDR3 sequence: CASSSLTGYNEKLFF. CDR3 in DNA: TGTGCCAGCAGCTCACTGACAGGTTATAATGAAAAACTGTTTTTT.

V gene TRBV6-4 combines with J gene TRBJ1-2, with D maybe TRBD1 (6 bases). V gave up 3 bases and J gave up 6 bases, with 17 bases separating them. The CDR3 loop spans 15 amino acids. The germline CDR1 and CDR2 sequences are MRHNA and SNTAGT. The CDR3 here is CASSDKAGQGNGYTF. DNA for the CDR3: TGTGCCAGCAGTGATAAAGCGGGACAAGGAAATGGCTACACCTTC.

V is TRBV7-2 and J is TRBJ1-1, with no clear D. This CDR3 has 15 amino acids. Trimming took 4 bases from V and 0 from J, leaving 12 bases between them. CDR1 SGHTA and CDR2 FQGNSA come from the germline V gene. The CDR3 bases are TGTGCCAGCAGCTCCGTCGGGGTCATGAACACTGAAGCTTTCTTT. Translating it yields CASSSVGVMNTEAFF.

The chain has TRBV6-5 and TRBJ1-1; TRBD1 matches at 7 bases. CDR3 length equals 12 residues. The J segment lost 4 bases and the V segment lost 7 bases, leaving 3 bases of the junction unmatched. Per germline, CDR1 MNHEY and CDR2 SVGAGI. CDR3 sequence reads: CASIDRATEAFF. The CDR3 region has the DNA TGTGCCAGCATCGACAGGGCCACTGAAGCTTTCTTT.